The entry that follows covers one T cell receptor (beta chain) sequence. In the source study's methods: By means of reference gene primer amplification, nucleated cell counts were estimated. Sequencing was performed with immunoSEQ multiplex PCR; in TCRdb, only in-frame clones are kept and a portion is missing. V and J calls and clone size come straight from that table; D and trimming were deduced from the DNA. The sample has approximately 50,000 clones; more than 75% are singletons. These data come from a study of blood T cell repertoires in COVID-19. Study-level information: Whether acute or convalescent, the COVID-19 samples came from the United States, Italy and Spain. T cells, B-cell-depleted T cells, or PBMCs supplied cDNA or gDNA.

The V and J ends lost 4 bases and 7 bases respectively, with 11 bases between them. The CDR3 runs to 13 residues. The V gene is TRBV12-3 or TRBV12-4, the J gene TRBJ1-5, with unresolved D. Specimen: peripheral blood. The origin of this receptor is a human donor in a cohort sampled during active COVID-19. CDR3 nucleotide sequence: TGTGCCAGCAGTTCAAGGGCGGGACAGCCCCAGCATTTT. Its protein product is CASSSRAGQPQHF.